This TCR beta chain was sequenced during a study of T cells after yellow fever vaccination. J lost 2 bases, V lost 10 bases, and 6 bases had no gene match. The germline CDR1 and CDR2 sequences are WSHSY and SAAADI. The CDR3 contains 15 residues. This clonotype was counted many times. TCRdb analysed the 5' RACE reads with MiXCR anew, one entry per CDR3 protein. Altogether roughly 340,000 distinct CDR3 sequences are present, 3% to 4.5% being singletons, with the ten largest covering about 24%. This clonotype was obtained from a man aged 18 to 30 who received the YFV17D yellow fever vaccine. Material: PBMCs, obtained 5 days after the yellow fever booster vaccination. The V gene is TRBV10-2, the J gene TRBJ2-2, with 11 bases fitting TRBD2. The CDR3 loop reads CATLAGGRNTGELFF. For the CDR3, the DNA is TGCGCCACCCTAGCGGGGGGCCGCAACACCGGGGAGCTGTTTTTT.